Listed below are T cell receptor beta chains from one sample, sequenced in a study of CXCR3-negative and CXCR3-positive naive CD8 T cells. TCRdb re-called the 5' RACE reads, yielding one record per CDR3 amino acid sequence without DNA. In total, the table holds about 90,000 distinct CDR3 sequences. Sequencing was done on a sample of naive CXCR3- CD8+ T cells from blood. Every receptor here comes from a human donor in good health. Some clones in this sample may be carry-over from other donors' samples. The CDR3 runs from the conserved cysteine through the conserved F or W.

>TRBV30|TRBJ2-1
CAWRPTFTDENEQFF
>TRBV9|TRBJ1-2
CASSGGTGELYGYTF
>TRBV4-3|TRBJ2-1
CASSPGVLDNEQFF
>TRBV9|TRBJ1-3
CASSDRETSGNTIYF
>TRBV14|TRBJ2-7
CASSQETGRDEALYF
>TRBV27|TRBJ2-7
CASSLEPGPGYEQYF
>TRBV7-9|TRBJ1-2
CASSLEGQTNYGYTF
>TRBV20-1|TRBJ2-7
CSARDQGHEQYF
>TRBV7-9|TRBJ1-2
CASSLDLNRIPNYGYTF
>TRBV9|TRBJ2-6
CASSPLGAMPGFYSGANVLTF
>TRBV20-1|TRBJ2-3
CSAPPGGGAADTQYF
>TRBV30|TRBJ2-1
CACFGTSEYNEQFF